This paragraph covers one T cell receptor (beta chain) sequence. The sample belongs to a study of glioma-infiltrating T cells. This CDR3 is built from 12 residues. CDR1 MDHEN and CDR2 SYDVKM come from the germline V gene. Trimming shortened V by 7 bases and J by 4 bases, and 11 bases separated the two germline ends. The iRepertoire nested amplicon-rescue multiplex PCR amplified TCR alpha and beta CDR3s from RNA. One-step reverse transcription and amplification started from around 100-400 ng of tissue mRNA or PBMC total RNA. In TCRdb, the multiplex PCR reads were re-called with MiXCR into one record per CDR3 protein. The repertoire holds about 140,000 distinct CDR3 sequences, approximately 39% seen once, with around 18% in the top ten.

The sequenced material came from glioma tissue, nonneoplastic brain tissue, or PBMCs (not recorded which). The genes are TRBV28 and TRBJ2-7; tentative D call: TRBD1 (6 bases). The clonotype comes from a human donor with low-grade glioma or glioblastoma, undergoing nonglioma brain surgery, or in good health (not recorded which). CDR3: CASTEQGYEQYF. The CDR3 DNA reads as TGTGCCAGCACCGAACAGGGTTACGAGCAGTACTTC.